This is a list of T cell receptor beta chains from one sample in a study of blood T cell repertoires in COVID-19. Sequencing used immunoSEQ multiplex PCR; TCRdb keeps in-frame clones, though not all of them. The profile shows 120,000 to 150,000 clones, roughly nine tenths of them singletons. The sample consisted of peripheral blood. The receptors stem from a woman between 55 and 75 years old with active COVID-19. Each CDR3 is given with its conserved first and last residue. Each record gives: V gene, D gene, clone size, J gene, CDR3 protein, CDR3 DNA. A D gene is named only where the DNA matches it firmly. Some rows mark clone size as missing; the rest say once, few, many or name a class of expanded clone.

v_call: TRBV19; d_call: .; clone_size: .; j_call: TRBJ2-7; cdr3_aa: CASSIGWSGGYEQYF; cdr3_nt: TGTGCCAGTAGTATCGGATGGAGCGGCGGGTACGAGCAGTACTTC
v_call: TRBV7-2; d_call: .; clone_size: .; j_call: TRBJ2-5; cdr3_aa: CASRQDRYQETQYF; cdr3_nt: TGTGCCAGCAGACAAGACAGATACCAAGAGACCCAGTACTTC
v_call: TRBV24-1; d_call: TRBD1; clone_size: few; j_call: TRBJ2-1; cdr3_aa: CATRDSSYNEQFF; cdr3_nt: TGTGCCACCCGGGACAGTTCCTACAATGAGCAGTTCTTC
v_call: TRBV27; d_call: .; clone_size: .; j_call: TRBJ2-7; cdr3_aa: CASSPEGYEQYF; cdr3_nt: TGTGCCAGCAGTCCGGAGGGGTACGAGCAGTACTTC
v_call: TRBV10-3; d_call: TRBD2; clone_size: .; j_call: TRBJ2-1; cdr3_aa: CAISLGLDYNEQFF; cdr3_nt: TGTGCCATCAGCCTGGGACTAGATTACAATGAGCAGTTCTTC
v_call: TRBV7-9; d_call: .; clone_size: .; j_call: TRBJ1-5; cdr3_aa: CASSPGAWGGNQPQHF; cdr3_nt: TGTGCCAGCAGCCCCGGGGCGTGGGGGGGCAATCAGCCCCAGCATTTT
v_call: TRBV7-2; d_call: TRBD2; clone_size: few; j_call: TRBJ2-2; cdr3_aa: CASSFKVAGGRTGELFF; cdr3_nt: TGTGCCAGCAGCTTTAAGGTAGCGGGAGGACGCACCGGGGAGCTGTTTTTT
v_call: TRBV29-1; d_call: .; clone_size: .; j_call: TRBJ1-5; cdr3_aa: CSVIEKGDGRQPQHF; cdr3_nt: TGCAGCGTAATAGAGAAGGGGGACGGGCGACAGCCCCAGCATTTT
v_call: TRBV30; d_call: TRBD1; clone_size: .; j_call: TRBJ1-5; cdr3_aa: CAWSEGQGGNQPQHF; cdr3_nt: TGTGCCTGGAGTGAGGGACAGGGAGGCAATCAGCCCCAGCATTTT
v_call: TRBV27; d_call: TRBD1; clone_size: .; j_call: TRBJ1-5; cdr3_aa: CASSRQGARGLPQHF; cdr3_nt: TGTGCCAGCAGCCGACAGGGGGCGAGAGGTCTGCCCCAGCATTTT
v_call: TRBV9; d_call: .; clone_size: .; j_call: TRBJ2-3; cdr3_aa: CASSVAGDSTDTQYF; cdr3_nt: TGTGCCAGCAGCGTAGCCGGGGATAGCACAGATACGCAGTATTTT
v_call: TRBV4-1; d_call: .; clone_size: .; j_call: TRBJ2-1; cdr3_aa: CASRLSGGTVSEQFF; cdr3_nt: TGCGCCAGCAGGCTCTCCGGGGGAACGGTTAGTGAGCAGTTCTTC
v_call: TRBV2; d_call: .; clone_size: .; j_call: TRBJ2-5; cdr3_aa: CASSGRGRETQYF; cdr3_nt: TGTGCCAGCAGTGGTAGAGGTCGGGAGACCCAGTACTTC
v_call: TRBV11-2; d_call: TRBD1; clone_size: .; j_call: TRBJ1-2; cdr3_aa: CASSPGGSRENYGYTF; cdr3_nt: TGTGCCAGCAGCCCAGGGGGCTCCCGAGAGAACTATGGCTACACCTTC
v_call: TRBV28; d_call: .; clone_size: .; j_call: TRBJ1-5; cdr3_aa: CATGRGGSNQPQHF; cdr3_nt: TGTGCCACAGGGAGGGGCGGCAGCAATCAGCCCCAGCATTTT